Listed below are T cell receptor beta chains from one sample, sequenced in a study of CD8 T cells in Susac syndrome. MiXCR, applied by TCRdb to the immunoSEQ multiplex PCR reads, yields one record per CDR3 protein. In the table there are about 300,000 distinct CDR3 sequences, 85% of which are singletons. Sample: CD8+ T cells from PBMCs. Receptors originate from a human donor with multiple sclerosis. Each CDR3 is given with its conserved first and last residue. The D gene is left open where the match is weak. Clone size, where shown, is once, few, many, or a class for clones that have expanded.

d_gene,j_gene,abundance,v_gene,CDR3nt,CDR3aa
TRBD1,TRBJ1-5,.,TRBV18,TGTGCCAGCTCACCAGCAGGGGGTCATAGCAATCAGCCCCAGCATTTT,CASSPAGGHSNQPQHF
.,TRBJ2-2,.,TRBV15,TGTGCCACCAGCTGGACAGTTGCTAACACCGGGGAGCTGTTTTTT,CATSWTVANTGELFF
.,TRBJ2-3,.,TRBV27,TGTGCCAGCAGTTTAGGGCTAGCGGATACGCAGTATTTT,CASSLGLADTQYF
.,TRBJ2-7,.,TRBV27,TGTGCCAGCAGTTTTGGTCTTGGGGAGCAGTACTTC,CASSFGLGEQYF
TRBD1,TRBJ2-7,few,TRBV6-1,TGTGCCAGCATCGACCTAGGCGGACAGGGCTCCTACGAGCAGTACTTC,CASIDLGGQGSYEQYF
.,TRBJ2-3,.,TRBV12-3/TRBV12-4,TGTGCCAGCAGAGGGATTCGCACAGATACGCAGTATTTT,CASRGIRTDTQYF
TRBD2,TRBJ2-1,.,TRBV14,TGTGCCAGCAGCCTTATGGGACTAGCGGAGTATTACAATGAGCAGTTCTTC,CASSLMGLAEYYNEQFF
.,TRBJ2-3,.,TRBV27,TGTGCCAGCAGTTTATACGCCGCGGACAAGGATACGCAGTATTTT,CASSLYAADKDTQYF
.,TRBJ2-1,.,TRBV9,TGTGCCAGCAGCGTAGAGGCTAGCTCCTCCTACAATGAGCAGTTCTTC,CASSVEASSSYNEQFF
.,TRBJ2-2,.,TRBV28,TGTGCCAGCAGTCCCCAACCCGCCAGCCCCGGGGAGCTGTTTTTT,CASSPQPASPGELFF
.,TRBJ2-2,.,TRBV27,TGTGCCAGCAGTTTATCGAGCAGGGCCCTCACCGGGGAGCTGTTTTTT,CASSLSSRALTGELFF
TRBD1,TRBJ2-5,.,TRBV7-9,TGTGCCAGCAGCTTATTCACAGGGGAAGAGACCCAGTACTTC,CASSLFTGEETQYF